This TCR beta chain came from a study of CD8+CD57+ T cells in acquired aplastic anemia. About the research overall: Sorting CD4+ and CD8+ cells gave DNA averaging 3.2 ug.

TCR beta VDJ and CDR3 profiling used genomic DNA as template. TCRdb re-analysed the reads in MiXCR, keeping a single row per CDR3 protein. The sample contains approximately 59,000 distinct CDR3 sequences, about 56% of which appear only once. Study-level points and caveats: Patients shared around 30 CD8+ CDR3 sequences with controls.

The patients chosen for sequencing had shown expansion of CD8+CD57+ cells (detected by flow cytometry). There were no patients without severe acquired aplastic anemia. Patients had undergone no therapy by the time their blood was sampled. Note on this clonotype: The target antigen is unknown.

Per germline, CDR1 SEHNR and CDR2 FQNEAQ (reference sequence). V was clipped by 4 bases and J by 8 bases, with 20 bases between them. This CDR3 has 15 amino acids. The material sequenced was sorted CD4+, CD8+, or CD8+CD57+ T cells (not recorded which) from PBMCs. This chain connects TRBV7-9 to TRBJ1-2; D might be TRBD1 (6 bases). This TCR derives from a human donor with aplastic anemia. This CDR3 reads CASSSSTAGDNGYTF. The DNA of the CDR3 is TGTGCCAGCAGCTCTAGCACGGCAGGGGATAACGGCTACACCTTC.